These 18 T cell receptor beta chains came from one sample sequenced in a study of OX40 agonist ivuxolimab in advanced cancers. Method: immunoSEQ multiplex PCR; TCRdb's copy keeps in-frame clones and lacks some. Of about 60,000 clones in the sample, approximately 86% are singletons; the top ten hold 10% to 15%. Sequencing used CD4+ or CD8+ T cells sorted from blood, obtained in a trial of the OX40 agonist ivuxolimab. These receptors all come from an adult with an advanced solid tumor such as melanoma, head and neck, liver or kidney cancer.

The V and J genes are TRBV28 and TRBJ2-5, with TRBD1 identical over 8 bases. The germline V gene has CDR1 MDHEN and CDR2 SYDVKM. With 1 base clipped from V and 4 bases from J, the junction kept 2 bases outside the gene matches. The CDR3 consists of 14 residues. Here the CDR3 DNA reads TGTGCCAGCAGTTTATCAGGGGGCAGAGAGACCCAGTACTTC. This encodes CASSLSGGRETQYF.

This chain uses TRBV28 with TRBJ2-7, with D perhaps matching TRBD2 (6 bases). The CDR3 has 11 residues. Trimming took off 5 bases at V and 11 bases at J, with 13 bases between the two ends. Germline lookup yields CDR1 MDHEN and CDR2 SYDVKM. CDR3 nucleotides: TGTGCCAGCAGTAAGGGACTGTGGGAGTACTTC. This gives the protein CASSKGLWEYF. Full variable domain (remainder filled in from reference TRBV28 and TRBJ2-7): DVKVTQSSRYLVKRTGEKVFLECVQDMDHENMFWYRQDPGLGLRLIYFSYDVKMKEKGDIPEGYSVSREKKERFSLILESASTNQTSMYLCASSKGLWEYFGPGTRLTVT.

Regarding this clone: Other DNA sequences in the same sample also yield this CDR3. The chain has TRBV15 and TRBJ2-1; 7 bases are a match to TRBD1. The V gene's germline CDR1 is LNHNV and CDR2 YYDKDF (reference sequence). This CDR3 contains 15 residues. The junction had 8 bases not matched to a gene; V was cut back by 3 bases and J by 6 bases. CDR3 region: CATSSHRQGINEQFF. CDR3 nucleotides: TGTGCCACCAGCAGCCATAGACAGGGAATCAATGAGCAGTTCTTC.

The chain joins TRBV19 to TRBJ2-7; D remains ambiguous. The CDR3 loop spans 14 amino acids. Trimming pared 4 bases from V and 6 bases from J, leaving 16 bases between. The germline gives CDR1 LNHDA, CDR2 SQIVND (reference sequence). DNA of the CDR3: TGTGCCAGTAGTAGCCGGACCCAGACCCCCGAGCAGTACTTC. It translates to CASSSRTQTPEQYF.

The rearrangement links TRBV7-3 to TRBJ2-2; 11 positions agree with TRBD2. Germline CDR1 and CDR2: SGHTA and FQGTGA. The V gene end was trimmed by 5 bases and the J gene end by 9 bases; junction bases not matched to a gene: 5. The CDR3 is 14 residues long. CDR3 DNA sequence: TGTGCCAGCAGCCGGCTAGCGGGGGGCTGGGAGCTGTTTTTT. Its protein is CASSRLAGGWELFF.

About this clone itself: The junction differs from germline at one of its ends, possibly a read error. The V and J genes are TRBV6-4 and TRBJ1-4; 10 bases map to TRBD1. Germline lookup yields CDR1 MRHNA and CDR2 SNTAGT. The CDR3 has 16 residues. The CDR3 here is CASSLTGTGVGGKTVF. The DNA for the CDR3 is TGTGCCAGCAGCCTAACCGGGACAGGGGTTGGGGGAAAAACTGTTTTT.

The gene calls are TRBV27 and TRBJ1-5, with D maybe TRBD1 (5 bases). This CDR3 spans 14 amino acids. In germline, CDR1 is MNHEY, CDR2 SMNVEV (reference sequence). Trimming shortened V by 4 bases and J by 0 bases, and 7 bases separated the two germline ends. The CDR3 protein is CASSSGHSNQPQHF. CDR3 DNA sequence: TGTGCCAGCAGTTCCGGACATAGCAATCAGCCCCAGCATTTT.

This clone occurred a few times. This sequence joins TRBV29-1 and TRBJ1-2, with D hard to call. This CDR3 contains 14 residues. CDR1 and CDR2 from the germline V gene are SQVTM and ANQGSEA. Trimming took off 3 bases at V and 3 bases at J, with 14 bases between the two ends. DNA of the CDR3: TGCAGCGTTGAGCATCCGGGGAGGGACTATGGCTACACCTTC. Translated: CSVEHPGRDYGYTF.

V usage is TRBV28 and J usage is TRBJ1-2, with D possibly matching TRBD1 (5 bases). Germline V CDR1 and CDR2: MDHEN, SYDVKM. Trimming shortened V by 5 bases and J by 4 bases, and 17 bases separated the two germline ends. This CDR3 is built from 15 residues. The CDR3 sequence is CASSKLPGTPYGYTF. Here the CDR3 DNA reads TGTGCCAGCAGTAAACTACCCGGGACCCCCTATGGCTACACCTTC.

The chain uses TRBV14 and TRBJ2-7; TRBD2 agrees at 7 bases. CDR1 is SGHDN and CDR2 is FVKESK in the germline V gene. CDR3 length: 15 residues. Germline trimming cut 1 base from V and 0 bases from J; bases unmatched to any gene: 3. This CDR3 reads CASSQVPGGSYEQYF. The CDR3 nucleotides read TGTGCCAGCAGCCAAGTGCCGGGGGGCTCCTACGAGCAGTACTTC.

The rearrangement uses TRBV9 and TRBJ1-3; D is ambiguous. The length of the CDR3 is 14 residues. Trimming removed 6 bases at V and 8 bases at J, with 18 bases between. Germline CDR1 and CDR2: SGDLS and YYNGEE. The CDR3 DNA reads as TGTGCCAGCAACCCCGGAACCCCTGAGGACACCATATATTTT. Translated: CASNPGTPEDTIYF. Using reference TRBV9 and TRBJ1-3 for the parts outside the CDR3, the full variable domain is DSGVTQTPKHLITATGQRVTLRCSPRSGDLSVYWYQQSLDQGLQFLIQYYNGEERAKGNILERFSAQQFPDLHSELNLSSLELGDSALYFCASNPGTPEDTIYFGEGSWLTVV.

The chain is built from TRBV25-1 and TRBJ2-2; D ambiguous. The V end was cut by 6 bases, the J end by 0 bases, with 5 bases between. CDR3 length: 13 amino acids. Germline V CDR1 and CDR2: MGHDK, SYGVNS. The DNA for the CDR3 is TGTGCCAGCAGCTTAACGAACACCGGGGAGCTGTTTTTT. It translates to CASSLTNTGELFF.

This chain joins TRBV11-2 and TRBJ1-1; weak D call: TRBD1 (5 bases). Germline loops: CDR1 SGHAT, CDR2 FQNNGV. This CDR3 has 16 amino acids. Trimming removed 5 bases at V and 1 base at J, with 17 bases between. For the CDR3, the DNA is TGTGCCAGCAGCGACTGGAGGGACTCCCAGAACACTGAAGCTTTCTTT. Translated, it gives CASSDWRDSQNTEAFF.

The rearrangement uses TRBV4-3 and TRBJ1-6; possible D gene TRBD1, 6 bases. The V gene lost 4 bases and the J gene lost 7 bases, with 14 bases spanning the gap. CDR3 length: 15 amino acids. The germline V gene encodes CDR1 LGHNA and CDR2 YSLEER. CDR3 region: CASSPARTENSPLHF. The CDR3 DNA sequence: TGCGCCAGCAGCCCGGCGAGGACAGAGAATTCACCCCTCCACTTT.

The rearrangement uses TRBV28 and TRBJ1-6; D might be TRBD1 (5 bases). The CDR3 spans 14 residues. Germline assignment: CDR1 MDHEN and CDR2 SYDVKM. With 5 bases removed from V and 9 bases from J, the gap between germline ends came to 14 bases. The CDR3 DNA reads TGTGCCAGCAGTGCGGGACTCGGGGTTTCACCCCTCCACTTT. Residues: CASSAGLGVSPLHF. Looking up the rest from reference TRBV28 and TRBJ1-6 gives the full variable domain: DVKVTQSSRYLVKRTGEKVFLECVQDMDHENMFWYRQDPGLGLRLIYFSYDVKMKEKGDIPEGYSVSREKKERFSLILESASTNQTSMYLCASSAGLGVSPLHFGNGTRLTVT.

V and J are TRBV27 and TRBJ2-3, with D hard to call. V lost 3 bases and J 0 bases, leaving 10 bases between the germline ends. Germline values: CDR1 MNHEY, CDR2 SMNVEV (reference sequence). The CDR3 extends over 15 amino acids. This chain's CDR3 is CASSFLDSSTDTQYF. CDR3 DNA: TGTGCCAGCAGTTTCCTCGACTCTAGCACAGATACGCAGTATTTT.

The chain recombines TRBV5-1 with TRBJ2-1; 10 bases agree with TRBD1. CDR1 is SGHRS and CDR2 is YFSETQ in the germline V gene. V gave up 4 bases and J gave up 6 bases; unmatched junction bases: 10. This CDR3 comprises 16 residues. CDR3 protein: CASSPHPGQGSNEQFF. The CDR3 DNA reads TGCGCCAGCAGCCCCCACCCGGGACAGGGGTCCAATGAGCAGTTCTTC. Full variable domain (rest looked up from reference TRBV5-1 and TRBJ2-1): KAGVTQTPRYLIKTRGQQVTLSCSPISGHRSVSWYQQTPGQGLQFLFEYFSETQRNKGNFPGRFSGRQFSNSRSEMNVSTLELGDSALYLCASSPHPGQGSNEQFFGPGTRLTVL.

The rearrangement links TRBV29-1 to TRBJ1-1; TRBD1 matches at 10 bases. Germline V lookup: CDR1 SQVTM, CDR2 ANQGSEA. This CDR3 has 13 residues. V shed 7 bases, J shed 7 bases, and the junction held 9 bases outside the gene matches. CDR3 loop: CSALGQGPGEAFF. The CDR3 region has the DNA TGCAGCGCCTTGGGACAGGGGCCGGGTGAAGCTTTCTTT.